Below, 29 T cell receptor beta chains from the same sample are listed, as sequenced in a study of shared clonotypes between healthy human individuals. CD45RO-negative cells were positively selected for CCR7, leaving out terminally differentiated effector memory CD45RA+ cells. TCRdb's table, derived via immunoSEQ multiplex PCR, lists solely in-frame clones and lacks some. The sample holds over 800,000 clones, nearly 95% seen once. Source material: naive CD8+ T cells sorted from blood. The receptors derive from a man in his thirties or forties in good health.

The rearrangement links TRBV15 to TRBJ1-5, with a tentative D call TRBD1 (5 bases). Trimming cost V 1 base and J 9 bases, with 13 bases left between them. Germline V lookup: CDR1 LNHNV, CDR2 YYDKDF (reference sequence). The CDR3 is 14 amino acids. The CDR3 bases are TGTGCCACCAGCAGAGCAGACAGAAAGCGGCCCCAGCATTTT. It encodes CATSRADRKRPQHF. Using reference TRBV15 and TRBJ1-5 for the parts outside the CDR3, the full variable domain is DAMVIQNPRYQVTQFGKPVTLSCSQTLNHNVMYWYQQKSSQAPKLLFHYYDKDFNNEADTPDNFQSRRPNTSFCFLDIRSPGLGDTAMYLCATSRADRKRPQHFGDGTRLSIL.

V and J are TRBV11-2 and TRBJ2-1, with D perhaps matching TRBD2 (6 bases). Germline V CDR1 and CDR2: SGHAT, FQNNGV. This CDR3 is built from 17 residues. V was trimmed by 4 bases and J by 9 bases, leaving 25 bases between them. The CDR3 nucleotides are TGTGCCAGCAGCTCCAAACGTGGGACTTGGCCAATTGGTGAGCAGTTCTTC. Residues: CASSSKRGTWPIGEQFF.

This chain uses TRBV4-1 with TRBJ1-2, with 12 nucleotides matching TRBD1. V was clipped by 0 bases and J by 0 bases; unmatched bases: 5. The CDR3 consists of 18 residues. Germline CDR1 MGHRA, CDR2 YSYEKL. This chain's CDR3 is CASSQDGTGGGPNYGYTF. The CDR3, as DNA: TGCGCCAGCAGCCAAGACGGGACAGGGGGCGGACCTAACTATGGCTACACCTTC.

The CDR3, as DNA: TGTGCCAACAGGGGGGCGCCGGGGGAGCAGTACTTC. It encodes CANRGAPGEQYF. V is TRBV6-1 and J is TRBJ2-7, with 8 bases fitting TRBD1. Germline values: CDR1 MNHNS, CDR2 SASEGT. The trim removed 10 bases at V and 7 bases at J, leaving 9 bases unmatched. The CDR3 has 12 amino acids.

The V and J genes are TRBV29-1 and TRBJ1-5, with 7 nucleotides matching TRBD1. The CDR3 loop spans 14 amino acids. The germline gives CDR1 SQVTM, CDR2 ANQGSEA. Trimming removed 7 bases from V and 3 bases from J; junction bases left unmatched: 9. The chain's CDR3 is CSATQGGYNQPQHF. Here the CDR3 DNA reads TGCAGCGCAACTCAGGGGGGCTACAATCAGCCCCAGCATTTT.

The CDR3 DNA is TGTGCCATCAGTGACAGAGATAATGAAAAACTGTTTTTT. Translating it yields CAISDRDNEKLFF. This sequence joins TRBV10-3 and TRBJ1-4; D call uncertain. The V end lost 3 bases, the J end lost 4 bases, and 6 bases lay between the germline ends. The CDR3 totals 13 residues. Looked up from germline, CDR1 is ENHRY and CDR2 is SYGVKD.

This chain joins TRBV2 and TRBJ2-1; 7 bases are shared with TRBD1. Germline loops: CDR1 SNHLY, CDR2 FYNNEI. V gave up 4 bases and J gave up 3 bases; unmatched junction bases: 12. There are 17 residues in the CDR3. The CDR3 bases are TGTGCCAGCAGTGGAGGACAGGTGGATATTCTCTACAATGAGCAGTTCTTC. Translated, it gives CASSGGQVDILYNEQFF.

This clone was detected once. The V and J genes are TRBV7-9 and TRBJ2-5; D is uncertain. V was shortened by 5 bases and J by 2 bases, with 9 bases between the two germline ends. The CDR3 totals 13 residues. The germline V gene has CDR1 SEHNR and CDR2 FQNEAQ (reference sequence). CDR3 coding DNA: TGTGCCAGCAGCCGACCAGTACAAGAGACCCAGTACTTC. Residues: CASSRPVQETQYF.

The rearrangement uses TRBV5-5 and TRBJ2-7; D is perhaps TRBD2 (5 bases). The germline V gene encodes CDR1 SGHKS and CDR2 YYEKEE (reference sequence). The CDR3 has 15 residues. V was clipped by 0 bases and J by 6 bases, with 16 bases between them. DNA for the CDR3: TGTGCCAGCAGCTTGGTGGAGGTAGTGACTTCCGAGCAGTACTTC. Its protein is CASSLVEVVTSEQYF.

V usage is TRBV19 and J usage is TRBJ2-1; D may be TRBD2 (6 bases). Germline V gene lookup returns CDR1 LNHDA and CDR2 SQIVND (reference sequence). The CDR3 is made up of 16 amino acids. Trimming shortened V by 3 bases and J by 4 bases, and 16 bases separated the two germline ends. CDR3 DNA: TGTGCCAGTAGTATGATAAGGCGGGATCCGTACAATGAGCAGTTCTTC. Its protein is CASSMIRRDPYNEQFF.

The CDR3 DNA reads as TGTGCCAGCAGCCGGAACTCCTACGAGCAGTACTTC. It encodes CASSRNSYEQYF. The chain recombines TRBV14 with TRBJ2-7; the D is unclear. The V gene's germline CDR1 is SGHDN and CDR2 FVKESK. Trimming took off 4 bases at V and 0 bases at J, with 4 bases between the two ends. The CDR3 has 12 amino acids. The entire variable domain, with the rest obtained from reference TRBV14 and TRBJ2-7, is as follows: EAGVTQFPSHSVIEKGQTVTLRCDPISGHDNLYWYRRVMGKEIKFLLHFVKESKQDESGMPNNRFLAERTGGTYSTLKVQPAELEDSGVYFCASSRNSYEQYFGPGTRLTVT.

Only a few counts were recorded for this clone. The chain combines TRBV28 with TRBJ2-7; 9 bases align to TRBD2. J lost 5 bases, V lost 5 bases, and 7 bases had no gene match. This CDR3 is built from 14 residues. Germline V gene lookup returns CDR1 MDHEN and CDR2 SYDVKM. DNA for the CDR3: TGTGCCAGCAGTAAATTAGCGGGAGTCCACGAGCAGTACTTC. As protein: CASSKLAGVHEQYF. Variable domain in full (rest from reference TRBV28 and TRBJ2-7): DVKVTQSSRYLVKRTGEKVFLECVQDMDHENMFWYRQDPGLGLRLIYFSYDVKMKEKGDIPEGYSVSREKKERFSLILESASTNQTSMYLCASSKLAGVHEQYFGPGTRLTVT.

This clone was seen just once. The chain links TRBV5-1 to TRBJ2-7; the D is unclear. Trimming shortened V by 1 base and J by 2 bases, and 10 bases separated the two germline ends. The V gene's germline CDR1 is SGHRS and CDR2 YFSETQ. The CDR3 sequence is 14 residues long. The CDR3, as DNA: TGCGCCAGCAGCTTGATCGGGCCCACCTACGAGCAGTACTTC. Protein: CASSLIGPTYEQYF.

J is TRBJ2-1 and V is TRBV5-1; 13 bases agree with TRBD2. The CDR3 has 17 residues. Trimming at V came to 4 bases and at J to 3 bases, leaving 7 bases not matched to a gene. The germline V gene encodes CDR1 SGHRS and CDR2 YFSETQ. The CDR3 coding sequence is TGCGCCAGCAGCACCGGACTAGCGGGAGAGGGCTACAATGAGCAGTTCTTC. It yields the protein CASSTGLAGEGYNEQFF.

The chain carries TRBV28 and TRBJ2-6, with 7 nucleotides matching TRBD1. Germline lookup yields CDR1 MDHEN and CDR2 SYDVKM. The V gene end was trimmed by 2 bases and the J gene end by 15 bases; junction bases not matched to a gene: 7. The CDR3 totals 13 residues. CDR3 amino acids: CASSLRGRSDLTF. The CDR3, as DNA: TGTGCCAGCAGTTTAAGGGGGCGATCTGACCTGACTTTC.

This clone was observed a single time. The CDR3 sequence is CASSQNVAGDKSYEQYF. CDR3 sequence (DNA): TGCGCCAGCAGCCAGAATGTTGCTGGGGACAAGTCCTACGAGCAGTACTTC. The chain uses TRBV4-1 and TRBJ2-7, with D possibly matching TRBD1 (6 bases). In germline, CDR1 is MGHRA, CDR2 YSYEKL. The CDR3 sequence is 17 residues long. Trimming pared 3 bases from V and 1 base from J, leaving 19 bases between.

The genes are TRBV7-9 and TRBJ2-5; possibly TRBD1 or TRBD2 for D (6 bases each). V lost 8 bases and J 4 bases, leaving 20 bases between the germline ends. This CDR3 has 15 residues. Per the germline V gene, CDR1 is SEHNR and CDR2 is FQNEAQ (reference sequence). The CDR3 nucleotides are TGTGCCAGCGGGGGGCGGTCTAGCCTCGGAGAGACCCAGTACTTC. Its translation: CASGGRSSLGETQYF.

The chain has TRBV4-2 and TRBJ1-3; D uncertain. The V end was cut by 1 base, the J end by 0 bases, with 10 bases between. The length of the CDR3 is 16 residues. CDR1 is LGHNA, CDR2 YNFKEQ, per germline. DNA for the CDR3: TGTGCCAGCAGCCAAGGTGTAACGGCCTCTGGAAACACCATATATTTT. This gives the protein CASSQGVTASGNTIYF.

The chain couples TRBV2 to TRBJ1-4; TRBD1 agrees at 7 bases. CDR1 is SNHLY, CDR2 FYNNEI, per germline. There are 15 residues in the CDR3. V shed 6 bases, J shed 6 bases, and the junction held 10 bases outside the gene matches. DNA for the CDR3: TGTGCCAGCAGACGGGACAGTGGGACGGATGAAAAACTGTTTTTT. Protein sequence: CASRRDSGTDEKLFF. The full variable domain, with the rest looked up from reference TRBV2 and TRBJ1-4, is EPEVTQTPSHQVTQMGQEVILRCVPISNHLYFYWYRQILGQKVEFLVSFYNNEISEKSEIFDDQFSVERPDGSNFTLKIRSTKLEDSAMYFCASRRDSGTDEKLFFGSGTQLSVL.

The V gene is TRBV7-6, the J gene TRBJ2-3, with D perhaps matching TRBD2 (5 bases). This CDR3 is 15 amino acids long. From germline, CDR1 is SGHVS and CDR2 FNYEAQ. The germline V and J ends were trimmed by 5 bases and 4 bases, with 16 bases remaining between them. The chain's CDR3 is CASSPLEGNADTQYF. The DNA for the CDR3 is TGTGCCAGCAGCCCCCTTGAGGGAAACGCAGATACGCAGTATTTT. Full variable domain (remainder filled in from reference TRBV7-6 and TRBJ2-3): GAGVSQSPRYKVTKRGQDVALRCDPISGHVSLYWYRQALGQGPEFLTYFNYEAQQDKSGLPNDRFSAERPEGSISTLTIQRTEQRDSAMYRCASSPLEGNADTQYFGPGTRLTVL.

The rearrangement links TRBV10-3 to TRBJ2-7, with TRBD2 matching 8 bases. V shed 8 bases and J 3 bases; nucleotides not matched to a gene: 9. Germline V lookup: CDR1 ENHRY, CDR2 SYGVKD. The CDR3 is made up of 14 amino acids. The CDR3: CAIGERENDYEQYF. In nucleotides, the CDR3 is TGTGCCATCGGCGAGCGGGAGAATGACTACGAGCAGTACTTC.

The chain has TRBV28 and TRBJ2-7, with 7 positions matching TRBD1. Germline V gene data show CDR1 as MDHEN and CDR2 as SYDVKM. The V and J ends lost 2 bases and 2 bases, in that order; junction bases with no gene match: 3. The CDR3 consists of 14 residues. In DNA, the CDR3 is TGTGCCAGCAGTTTAGGTACAGGGGCCTACGAGCAGTACTTC. Translated: CASSLGTGAYEQYF.

This chain uses TRBV28 with TRBJ1-4; TRBD1 matches 8 bases. The CDR3 runs to 14 residues. V shed 3 bases, J shed 8 bases, and the junction held 5 bases outside the gene matches. The germline V gene has CDR1 MDHEN and CDR2 SYDVKM. The CDR3 DNA follows: TGTGCCAGCAGTTTGACAGGGGTGTTGGAAAAACTGTTTTTT. Its protein product is CASSLTGVLEKLFF.

The chain has TRBV7-9 and TRBJ2-2; D ambiguous. Trimming removed 2 bases at V and 0 bases at J, with 10 bases between. The CDR3 is made up of 16 amino acids. Germline assignment: CDR1 SEHNR and CDR2 FQNEAQ (reference sequence). Here the CDR3 DNA reads TGTGCCAGCAGCTTAATCTTGGCAGCGAACACCGGGGAGCTGTTTTTT. Translated, it gives CASSLILAANTGELFF.

V gene TRBV11-2 combines with J gene TRBJ1-5; TRBD1 agrees at 7 bases. This CDR3 is 15 amino acids long. Germline CDR1 SGHAT, CDR2 FQNNGV. V gave up 2 bases and J gave up 5 bases; unmatched junction bases: 6. CDR3 nucleotides: TGTGCCAGCAGCTTAAAAGGACAGGATCATCAGCCCCAGCATTTT. It is translated as CASSLKGQDHQPQHF.

The chain employs TRBV9 and TRBJ1-2; D might be TRBD1 (5 bases). Germline-derived CDR1 and CDR2 are SGDLS and YYNGEE. This CDR3 spans 14 amino acids. V lost 4 bases, J lost 6 bases, and 16 bases lay in between. The CDR3 DNA reads TGTGCCAGCAGCCACTCGGTACCGGGGGATGGCTACACCTTC. Its protein product is CASSHSVPGDGYTF.

The chain uses TRBV6-5 and TRBJ1-1; TRBD1 matches at 7 bases. The CDR3 covers 12 residues. J lost 5 bases, V lost 9 bases, and 6 bases had no gene match. CDR1 is MNHEY, CDR2 SVGAGI, per germline. CDR3 nucleotide sequence: TGTGCCAGTATCAGGGGGGGGACTGAAGCTTTCTTT. It codes for CASIRGGTEAFF.

Comment on this clone: A much larger clone lies a single base off, so this may be a read error. At the DNA level, this CDR3 is encoded by other sequences in the same sample as well. V is TRBV4-2 and J is TRBJ2-4; possible D gene TRBD1, 6 bases. There are 19 residues in the CDR3. Germline V CDR1 and CDR2: LGHNA, YNFKEQ. The CDR3 reads CASSQDSGLGATAKNIQYF. The CDR3 DNA reads as TGTGCCAGTAGCCAAGATTCCGGTTTGGGGGCGACAGCCAAAAACATTCAGTACTTC.

The chain is built from TRBV29-1 and TRBJ2-1, with TRBD2 identical over 9 bases. The CDR3 sequence is 15 residues long. The germline CDR1 and CDR2 sequences are SQVTM and ANQGSEA. The V and J ends lost 1 base and 3 bases, in that order; junction bases with no gene match: 4. CDR3 region: CSVEGILAGYNEQFF. Here the CDR3 DNA reads TGCAGCGTTGAAGGGATACTAGCGGGCTACAATGAGCAGTTCTTC.